A single T cell receptor beta chain is shown here with its context. Its antigen remains unknown. Time point here: persistent/refractory GD, antithyroid drugs over 5 years with positive TRAb. Scientists built the TCR library using RNA that was extracted from PBMCs. American Thyroid Association guidelines were used to diagnose Graves' disease. EDTA tubes held roughly 10 milliliters of peripheral blood from each patient. Germline lookup yields CDR1 MNHEY and CDR2 SVGEGT. This CDR3 is built from 13 residues. V was cut by 0 bases and J by 7 bases, with 9 bases left in between. The entry originates in a study of regulatory T cells in long-lasting Graves disease. Whole-study findings and limits: Persistent cases favored TRBV28, TRBJ1-2 and TRBJ2-5. Patients whose Graves' disease persisted exhibited lower TCR diversity than those newly diagnosed.

Sequencing libraries for TCR beta were prepared with iRepertoire HTBI primers and Arm-PCR of CDR3 regions. TCRdb itself ran the multiplex PCR reads through MiXCR, one entry per CDR3 protein. The sample records 500,000 to 800,000 distinct CDR3 sequences, around 32% being singletons. The source of this sequence is a female donor with Graves disease. The input for sequencing was peripheral blood mononuclear cells (PBMCs), taken when the disease was refractory, from a patient treated with antithyroid drugs. The chain uses TRBV6-2 or TRBV6-3 and TRBJ1-1; no definite D call. In nucleotides, the CDR3 is TGTGCCAGCAGTTACTCGGCCCCGGGTGAAGCTTTCTTT. Its protein is CASSYSAPGEAFF.